These 32 T cell receptor beta chains share one sample of origin, sequenced in a study of T-cell reconstitution after alpha-beta-depleted transplantation in children. Unique molecular identifiers were incorporated during preparation of the TCRbeta library. TCRdb independently ran MiXCR on the PCR reads; one entry per CDR3 protein. The sample shows 600,000 to 700,000 distinct CDR3 sequences, around a sixth of them seen only once. Sequencing used PBMCs from the stem cell graft donor, obtained from the stem cell graft. Receptors originate from a human donor who donated a stem cell graft to a child with acute myeloid leukemia.

This clonotype was counted ten times or more. V gene TRBV20-1 combines with J gene TRBJ1-1; TRBD1 matches 9 bases. CDR1 is DFQATT and CDR2 is SNEGSKA in the germline V gene (reference sequence). Unmatched junction bases numbered 6, after V lost 5 bases and J lost 5 bases. The CDR3 is 13 amino acids. The CDR3 reads CSARDRVRTEAFF. DNA for the CDR3: TGCAGTGCTCGGGACAGGGTTCGGACTGAAGCTTTCTTT.

This clonotype has at least ten counts. This chain joins TRBV29-1 and TRBJ2-2; no reliable D call. Trimming cost V 6 bases and J 1 base, with 12 bases left between them. The CDR3 runs to 14 residues. The germline V gene has CDR1 SQVTM and CDR2 ANQGSEA. CDR3: CSVSSTRNTGELFF. The DNA for the CDR3 is TGCAGCGTGAGTTCGACAAGGAACACCGGGGAGCTGTTTTTT.

This clonotype was observed at least ten times. J is TRBJ2-5 and V is TRBV6-5; TRBD1 aligns across 8 bases. Trimming took 2 bases from V and 5 from J; bases not matched to a gene: 10. CDR1 and CDR2 (germline): MNHEY, SVGAGI. There are 16 residues in the CDR3. The CDR3 region has the DNA TGTGCCAGCAGTTACCTAAGACAGGGGATCGGCGAGACCCAGTACTTC. Protein product: CASSYLRQGIGETQYF.

This clonotype came up many times. This chain connects TRBV7-2 to TRBJ2-1, with a weak D call TRBD2 (7 bases). V was shortened by 11 bases and J by 6 bases, with 23 bases between the two germline ends. The CDR3 extends over 15 amino acids. Germline CDR1 SGHTA, CDR2 FQGNSA. As DNA, the CDR3 is TGTGCCTCTGTTACGCGGGGGCCCAGCCGCAATGAGCAGTTCTTC. Its protein is CASVTRGPSRNEQFF.

Many counts were recorded for this clonotype. The V and J genes are TRBV12-3 or TRBV12-4 and TRBJ2-1; D remains ambiguous. The germline V and J ends were trimmed by 5 bases and 6 bases, with 5 bases remaining between them. The CDR3 extends over 11 amino acids. The CDR3 sequence is CASSRINEQFF. The CDR3 DNA sequence: TGTGCCAGCAGTAGAATCAATGAGCAGTTCTTC.

This clonotype showed up just once. This chain links TRBV7-8 with TRBJ1-4; 7 bases align to TRBD1. This CDR3 comprises 15 residues. Germline CDR1 and CDR2: SGHVS and FQNEAQ. Unmatched junction bases numbered 11, after V lost 5 bases and J lost 8 bases. The CDR3 protein is CASSVYRGTWEKLFF. In DNA, the CDR3 is TGTGCCAGCAGCGTCTACAGGGGAACGTGGGAAAAACTGTTTTTT.

This clonotype was seen many times. In nucleotides, the CDR3 is TGCAGTGCTAGAGCGGGGACTAGCGGGGGACTCACAGATACGCAGTATTTT. Residues: CSARAGTSGGLTDTQYF. The chain recombines TRBV20-1 with TRBJ2-3; 14 positions agree with TRBD2. Looked up from germline, CDR1 is DFQATT and CDR2 is SNEGSKA (reference sequence). The CDR3 extends over 17 amino acids. With V trimmed by 1 base and J by 2 bases, 5 bases remained unmatched.

The rearrangement links TRBV20-1 to TRBJ2-1; 10 positions agree with TRBD1. Germline trimming cut 6 bases from V and 3 bases from J; bases unmatched to any gene: 8. CDR1 is DFQATT and CDR2 is SNEGSKA in the germline V gene (reference sequence). The CDR3 length is 15 residues. The CDR3 DNA reads as TGCAGTGCCCACCTAGACAGGGGGCTCTACAATGAGCAGTTCTTC. It codes for CSAHLDRGLYNEQFF.

This clonotype occurred many times. The V call is TRBV7-2, the J call TRBJ2-5; D gene ambiguous. The CDR3 is made up of 13 amino acids. Germline V gene data show CDR1 as SGHTA and CDR2 as FQGNSA. Trimming stripped 2 bases from V and 5 bases from J, with 9 bases between. The CDR3 reads CASSLSPEETQYF. The CDR3 coding sequence is TGTGCCAGCAGCTTAAGTCCCGAGGAGACCCAGTACTTC.

The gene calls are TRBV5-1 and TRBJ2-3, with 7 bases identical to TRBD2. The V gene end was trimmed by 4 bases and the J gene end by 4 bases; junction bases not matched to a gene: 9. The CDR3 is 15 residues long. Germline lookup yields CDR1 SGHRS and CDR2 YFSETQ. DNA of the CDR3: TGCGCCAGCAGCCTGGGACTACCTCCGGCAGATACGCAGTATTTT. Amino acids: CASSLGLPPADTQYF.

This clonotype was counted many times. The CDR3 bases are TGCAGCGCCTTGCTGGGCGGGGAGCTGTTTTTT. It is translated as CSALLGGELFF. This sequence joins TRBV20-1 and TRBJ2-2; D not resolved. The CDR3 is 11 residues long. Germline V gene sequence: CDR1 DFQATT, CDR2 SNEGSKA (reference sequence).

This chain connects TRBV30 to TRBJ2-2; D might be TRBD1 or TRBD2, each matching 5 bases. The CDR3 totals 13 residues. Germline CDR1 and CDR2: GTSNPN and SVGIG (reference sequence). The germline V and J ends were trimmed by 5 bases and 7 bases, with 14 bases remaining between them. The CDR3 nucleotides read TGTGCCTGGTCCCCCCGTGGGGGCGGGGAGCTGTTTTTT. As protein: CAWSPRGGGELFF.

With regard to this clonotype: Mismatch with germline at one junction end may stem from a read error. CDR3 amino acids: CASSSTGVGSRLHF. CDR3 sequence (DNA): TGTGCCAGCAGCTCCACAGGGGTAGGTTCACGCCTCCACTTT. The rearrangement links TRBV11-2 to TRBJ1-6; 7 bases are shared with TRBD1. Germline V gene data show CDR1 as SGHAT and CDR2 as FQNNGV. The CDR3 is 14 residues long.

The genes are TRBV12-3 or TRBV12-4 and TRBJ2-7; TRBD2 aligns across 15 bases. This CDR3 comprises 16 residues. After removal of 2 bases from V and 4 bases from J, the junction contained 3 bases not matched to a gene. Here the CDR3 DNA reads TGTGCCAGCAGTTTAACGGGACTAGCGGGGGGATACGAGCAGTACGTC. Amino acid sequence: CASSLTGLAGGYEQYV.

This clonotype was observed at least ten times. The chain uses TRBV29-1 and TRBJ1-1; no clear D gene. Trimming cost V 7 bases and J 2 bases, with 11 bases left between them. CDR1 SQVTM and CDR2 ANQGSEA come from the germline V gene. This CDR3 region has 12 residues. CDR3 protein: CSAGRTNTEAFF. DNA of the CDR3: TGCAGCGCTGGACGGACTAACACTGAAGCTTTCTTT.

The genes are TRBV10-3 and TRBJ1-2, with no clear D. The V gene's germline CDR1 is ENHRY and CDR2 SYGVKD. V lost 6 bases and J lost 6, with 8 bases in between. This CDR3 is 11 amino acids long. Here the CDR3 DNA reads TGTGCCATCAGCCGACAAGATGGCTACACCTTC. Its protein is CAISRQDGYTF.

V is TRBV25-1 and J is TRBJ1-4; TRBD1 is a possible D gene (5 bases). Germline assignment: CDR1 MGHDK and CDR2 SYGVNS. The CDR3 extends over 12 amino acids. The ends were cut back, 7 bases at V and 5 bases at J, with 8 bases in the middle. This chain's CDR3 is CASMTVNEKLFF. The CDR3 nucleotides read TGTGCCAGCATGACAGTGAATGAAAAACTGTTTTTT.

This clonotype was seen ten or more times. The chain combines TRBV20-1 with TRBJ2-3; 8 bases line up with TRBD2. Germline V gives CDR1 DFQATT, CDR2 SNEGSKA (reference sequence). V gave up 3 bases and J gave up 2 bases; unmatched junction bases: 13. CDR3 length equals 17 residues. The CDR3: CSASEGLAALVTDTQYF. The CDR3 coding sequence is TGCAGTGCTAGTGAAGGACTAGCCGCCCTGGTCACAGATACGCAGTATTTT.

This rearrangement joins TRBV27 to TRBJ2-7; TRBD1 aligns across 9 bases. CDR1 is MNHEY, CDR2 SMNVEV, per germline (reference sequence). V lost 3 bases, J lost 7 bases, and 10 bases stayed unmatched. The CDR3 is 15 amino acids. The CDR3 reads CASSFLRDRAEEQYF. The CDR3 DNA sequence: TGTGCCAGCAGTTTTCTCCGGGACAGGGCTGAAGAGCAGTACTTC.

In this sample, this clonotype turned up a few times. The J gene is TRBJ1-2, the V gene TRBV18, with 9 positions matching TRBD1. The CDR3 has 14 amino acids. Germline CDR1 is KGHSH and CDR2 is LQKENI. With V trimmed by 3 bases and J by 3 bases, 2 bases remained unmatched. The DNA of the CDR3 is TGTGCCAGCTCACCTGGGACAGGGCACTATGGCTACACCTTC. Translated: CASSPGTGHYGYTF. Together with reference TRBV18 and TRBJ1-2, the CDR3 gives the full variable domain: NAGVMQNPRHLVRRRGQEARLRCSPMKGHSHVYWYRQLPEEGLKFMVYLQKENIIDESGMPKERFSAEFPKEGPSILRIQQVVRGDSAAYFCASSPGTGHYGYTFGSGTRLTVV.

This clonotype was counted ten times or more. V usage is TRBV29-1 and J usage is TRBJ2-7; 9 bases align to TRBD1. This CDR3 region has 16 residues. V shed 0 bases, J shed 1 base, and the junction held 7 bases outside the gene matches. In germline, CDR1 is SQVTM, CDR2 ANQGSEA. The CDR3: CSVEEGRTGVSYEQYV. The DNA of the CDR3 is TGCAGCGTTGAAGAAGGAAGGACAGGGGTTTCCTACGAGCAGTACGTC.

This clonotype showed up many times. The chain combines TRBV29-1 with TRBJ1-2; D perhaps matches TRBD1 (5 bases). The CDR3 totals 11 residues. In germline, CDR1 is SQVTM, CDR2 ANQGSEA. The CDR3 reads CGGSGYYGYTF. In DNA, the CDR3 is TGCGGGGGATCAGGGTACTATGGCTACACCTTC.

CDR3 loop: CASSLGWGVNTEAFF. In DNA, the CDR3 is TGTGCCAGCAGCTTAGGCTGGGGCGTGAACACTGAAGCTTTCTTT. The chain couples TRBV7-6 to TRBJ1-1; maybe TRBD1 (5 bases). V was pared by 1 base and J by 0 bases, with 9 bases between. The CDR3 runs to 15 residues. Germline-derived CDR1 and CDR2 are SGHVS and FNYEAQ. Drawing the rest from reference TRBV7-6 and TRBJ1-1, the complete variable domain is GAGVSQSPRYKVTKRGQDVALRCDPISGHVSLYWYRQALGQGPEFLTYFNYEAQQDKSGLPNDRFSAERPEGSISTLTIQRTEQRDSAMYRCASSLGWGVNTEAFFGQGTRLTVV.

This clonotype was picked up many times. The junction differs from germline at one of its ends, possibly a read error. The chain carries TRBV5-1 and TRBJ2-5, with a tentative D call TRBD1 (6 bases). Germline CDR1 is SGHRS and CDR2 is YFSETQ. This CDR3 comprises 14 residues. The CDR3 DNA is TGTGCCAGCAGCCTGACAGGTTCCCAAGAGACCCAGTACTTC. Protein: CASSLTGSQETQYF.

This clonotype was counted many times. This CDR3 reads CSAVEGSFYEQYF. CDR3 coding DNA: TGCAGCGCTGTCGAGGGATCATTCTACGAGCAGTACTTC. V and J are TRBV29-1 and TRBJ2-7; the D gene is possibly TRBD2 (5 bases). V dropped 7 bases and J dropped 3 bases, with 16 bases sitting between them. The V gene's germline CDR1 is SQVTM and CDR2 ANQGSEA. The CDR3 loop spans 13 amino acids.

In the case of this clonotype: Just one base apart from a much larger clone, this may be a read error. The J gene is TRBJ2-3, the V gene TRBV10-3; D is possibly TRBD1 or TRBD2 (7 bases each). V lost 2 bases, J lost 2 bases, and 14 bases lay in between. Germline V lookup: CDR1 ENHRY, CDR2 SYGVKD. The CDR3 sequence is 16 residues long. CDR3 sequence (DNA): TGTGCCATCAGTGAGCCGCAGGGGGGGACCACAGATACGCAGTATTTT. Encoded protein: CAISEPQGGTTDTQYF.

A few counts support this clonotype. V is TRBV5-6 and J is TRBJ2-1; 8 bases match TRBD1. V gave up 5 bases and J gave up 7 bases; unmatched junction bases: 11. The CDR3 extends over 15 amino acids. In germline, CDR1 is SGHDT, CDR2 YYEEEE. The CDR3 spells CASRGGQGRTNEQFF. The CDR3 region has the DNA TGTGCCAGCAGAGGCGGACAGGGAAGGACAAATGAGCAGTTCTTC. Full variable domain (outside the CDR3, taken from reference TRBV5-6 and TRBJ2-1): DAGVTQSPTHLIKTRGQQVTLRCSPKSGHDTVSWYQQALGQGPQFIFQYYEEEERQRGNFPDRFSGHQFPNYSSELNVNALLLGDSALYLCASRGGQGRTNEQFFGPGTRLTVL.

Many counts were recorded for this clonotype. The chain joins TRBV20-1 to TRBJ2-3; perhaps TRBD2 as D (5 bases). The CDR3 runs 15 residues. V was trimmed by 1 base and J by 3 bases, leaving 14 bases between them. Germline V gene lookup returns CDR1 DFQATT and CDR2 SNEGSKA (reference sequence). CDR3 sequence: CSARGRADPTDTQYF. The CDR3 DNA sequence: TGCAGTGCTAGAGGACGAGCGGACCCAACAGATACGCAGTATTTT.

This clonotype has just a few counts. The chain carries TRBV12-3 or TRBV12-4 and TRBJ1-1; TRBD1 agrees at 8 bases. The CDR3 totals 12 residues. The ends lost 7 bases at V and 7 bases at J; junction bases unmatched: 5. CDR3 in amino acids: CASTLTGDEAFF. CDR3 sequence (DNA): TGTGCCAGCACTTTGACAGGGGATGAAGCTTTCTTT.

This clonotype has a handful of counts. The chain joins TRBV20-1 to TRBJ1-1; weak D call: TRBD1 (5 bases). This CDR3 contains 14 residues. V was pared by 2 bases and J by 2 bases, with 12 bases between. Germline V gene sequence: CDR1 DFQATT, CDR2 SNEGSKA (reference sequence). CDR3 region: CSARQGATNTEAFF. The CDR3 bases are TGCAGTGCTAGACAGGGTGCTACCAACACTGAAGCTTTCTTT.

This clonotype has just a few counts. The V gene is TRBV5-1, the J gene TRBJ2-5, with TRBD1 as a possible D gene (7 bases). The CDR3 has 13 amino acids. Trimming stripped 5 bases from V and 5 bases from J, with 13 bases between. Germline CDR1 SGHRS, CDR2 YFSETQ. The CDR3 DNA is TGCGCCAGCAGACACAGGGGAGGCGAGACCCAGTACTTC. Residues: CASRHRGGETQYF.

Many counts were recorded for this clonotype. The CDR3 DNA reads TGCAGTGCTAGAGCCTGGACCAGCACCTCCGAGCAGTACTTC. It is translated as CSARAWTSTSEQYF. This chain uses TRBV20-1 with TRBJ2-7; D is ambiguous. The CDR3 length is 14 residues. In germline, CDR1 is DFQATT, CDR2 SNEGSKA (reference sequence). V dropped 1 base and J dropped 6 bases, with 16 bases sitting between them.